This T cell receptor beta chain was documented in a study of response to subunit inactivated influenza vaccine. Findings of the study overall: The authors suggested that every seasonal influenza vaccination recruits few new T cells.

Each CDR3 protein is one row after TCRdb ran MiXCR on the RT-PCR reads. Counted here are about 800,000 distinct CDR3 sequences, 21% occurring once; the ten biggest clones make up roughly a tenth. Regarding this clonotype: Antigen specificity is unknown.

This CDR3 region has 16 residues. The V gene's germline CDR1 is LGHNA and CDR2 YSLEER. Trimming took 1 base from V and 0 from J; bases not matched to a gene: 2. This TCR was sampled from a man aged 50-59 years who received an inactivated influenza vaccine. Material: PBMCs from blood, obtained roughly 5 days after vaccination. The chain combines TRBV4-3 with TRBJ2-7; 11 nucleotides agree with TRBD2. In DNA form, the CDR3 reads TGCGCCAGCAGCCAAGGGGGACTAGCGGACTCCTACGAGCAGTACTTC. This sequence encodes CASSQGGLADSYEQYF.